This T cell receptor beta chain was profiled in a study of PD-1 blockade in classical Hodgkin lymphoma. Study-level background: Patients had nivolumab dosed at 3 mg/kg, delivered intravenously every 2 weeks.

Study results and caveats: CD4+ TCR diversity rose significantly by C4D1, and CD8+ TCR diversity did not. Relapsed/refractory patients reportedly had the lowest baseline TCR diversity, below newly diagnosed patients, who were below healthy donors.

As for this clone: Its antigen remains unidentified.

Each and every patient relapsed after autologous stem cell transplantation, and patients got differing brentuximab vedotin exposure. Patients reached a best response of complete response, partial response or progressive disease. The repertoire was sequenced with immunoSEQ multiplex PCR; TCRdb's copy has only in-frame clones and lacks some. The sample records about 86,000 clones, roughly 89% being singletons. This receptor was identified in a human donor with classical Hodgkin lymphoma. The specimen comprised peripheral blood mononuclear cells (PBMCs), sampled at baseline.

CDR3 bases: TGTGCCAGCAGCTTGGTTGGAGCGACAGAGAACACTGAAGCTTTCTTT. Amino acid sequence: CASSLVGATENTEAFF. The genes are TRBV7-9 and TRBJ1-1, with D maybe TRBD1 (5 bases). Trimming pared 3 bases from V and 1 base from J, leaving 15 bases between. The CDR3 totals 16 residues. Per germline, CDR1 SEHNR and CDR2 FQNEAQ (reference sequence).